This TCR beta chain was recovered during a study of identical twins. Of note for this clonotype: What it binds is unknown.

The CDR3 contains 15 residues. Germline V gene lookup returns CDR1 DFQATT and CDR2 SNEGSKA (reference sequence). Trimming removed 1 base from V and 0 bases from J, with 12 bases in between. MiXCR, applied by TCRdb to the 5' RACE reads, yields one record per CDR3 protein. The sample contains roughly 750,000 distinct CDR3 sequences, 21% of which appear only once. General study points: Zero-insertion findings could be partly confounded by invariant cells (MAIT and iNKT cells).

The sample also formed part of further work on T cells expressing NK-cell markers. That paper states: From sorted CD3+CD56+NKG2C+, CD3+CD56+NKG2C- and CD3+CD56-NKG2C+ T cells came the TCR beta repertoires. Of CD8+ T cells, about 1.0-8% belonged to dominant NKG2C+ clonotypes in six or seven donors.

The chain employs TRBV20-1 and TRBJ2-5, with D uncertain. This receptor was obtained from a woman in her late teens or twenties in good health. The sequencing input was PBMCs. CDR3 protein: CSARGRDWNQETQYF. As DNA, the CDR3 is TGCAGTGCTAGAGGCCGTGACTGGAACCAAGAGACCCAGTACTTC.